This passage covers 16 T cell receptor beta chains from one sample sequenced in a study of OX40 agonist ivuxolimab in advanced cancers. Generated by immunoSEQ multiplex PCR, the TCRdb table keeps only in-frame clones and is missing some. The sample carries 50,000 to 75,000 clones, 91% recorded once. The sequences come from CD4+ or CD8+ T cells sorted from blood, collected in a trial of the OX40 agonist ivuxolimab. Every receptor here comes from an adult with an advanced solid tumor such as melanoma, head and neck, liver or kidney cancer.

V gene TRBV10-1 combines with J gene TRBJ2-1; 9 nucleotides match TRBD2. V shed 2 bases, J shed 8 bases, and the junction held 7 bases outside the gene matches. Germline CDR1 and CDR2: WNHNN and SYGVQD (reference sequence). There are 15 residues in the CDR3. The CDR3 DNA reads TGCGCCAGCAGTGAGAGAAGCGGGAGGTTTGATGAGCAGTTCTTC. Protein: CASSERSGRFDEQFF.

This clone is labeled large. The V and J genes are TRBV7-8 and TRBJ2-7, with 11 bases aligning to TRBD2. The CDR3 spans 19 residues. Unmatched junction bases numbered 12, after V lost 0 bases and J lost 2 bases. Germline CDR1 SGHVS, CDR2 FQNEAQ. The CDR3 reads CASSLASVAGGLNPYEQYF. The CDR3 coding sequence is TGTGCCAGCAGCTTAGCGTCGGTAGCGGGAGGGCTGAACCCCTACGAGCAGTACTTC.

The chain links TRBV18 to TRBJ2-1; either TRBD1 or TRBD2 may fit D (5 bases each). This CDR3 region has 18 residues. Trimming took 1 base from V and 4 from J, leaving 20 bases between them. In germline, CDR1 is KGHSH, CDR2 LQKENI. CDR3 protein: CASSPRSAGTITYNEQFF. The CDR3 nucleotides read TGTGCCAGCTCACCACGGTCCGCAGGGACGATTACTTACAATGAGCAGTTCTTC.

This clone was detected once. This rearrangement joins TRBV5-4 to TRBJ1-4; 7 bases align to TRBD1. This CDR3 region has 15 residues. Germline lookup yields CDR1 SGHNT and CDR2 YYREEE (reference sequence). The V gene end was trimmed by 5 bases and the J gene end by 0 bases; junction bases not matched to a gene: 4. CDR3 bases: TGTGCCAGCAGGGACAGGAGAGCAACTAATGAAAAACTGTTTTTT. It encodes CASRDRRATNEKLFF.

The CDR3 coding sequence is TGTGCCAGCAGCCCAGATCGGGTGAAGGCGGACACTGAAGCTTTCTTT. Translation: CASSPDRVKADTEAFF. The chain employs TRBV7-9 and TRBJ1-1; D is uncertain. V lost 5 bases, J lost 3 bases, and 19 bases lay in between. The V gene's germline CDR1 is SEHNR and CDR2 FQNEAQ (reference sequence). The CDR3 totals 16 residues.

The V call is TRBV19, the J call TRBJ2-1, with D possibly TRBD2 on 7 matching bases. Per the germline V gene, CDR1 is LNHDA and CDR2 is SQIVND (reference sequence). CDR3 length: 13 residues. Trimming cost V 10 bases and J 7 bases, with 17 bases left between them. CDR3 sequence (DNA): TGTGCCACCTTTGGGGGGGCGCAGAATGAGCAGTTCTTC. Translating gives CATFGGAQNEQFF.

The rearrangement joins TRBV7-3 to TRBJ2-1; D ambiguous. This CDR3 has 12 amino acids. Trimming stripped 5 bases from V and 15 bases from J, with 17 bases between. Germline CDR1 is SGHTA and CDR2 is FQGTGA. CDR3 in amino acids: CASSPRGTVMFF. CDR3 DNA sequence: TGTGCCAGCAGCCCGCGCGGTACAGTGATGTTCTTC.

The genes are TRBV11-2 and TRBJ2-1; 11 bases are a match to TRBD2. The V segment lost 6 bases and the J segment 1 base; nucleotides outside the gene matches: 11. The CDR3 length is 18 residues. Per germline, CDR1 SGHAT and CDR2 FQNNGV. CDR3 in amino acids: CASSSLAGGSSSYNEQFF. The CDR3 nucleotides are TGTGCCAGCAGTTCCCTAGCGGGAGGCTCCTCTTCCTACAATGAGCAGTTCTTC. Full variable domain (outside the CDR3, taken from reference TRBV11-2 and TRBJ2-1): EAGVAQSPRYKIIEKRQSVAFWCNPISGHATLYWYQQILGQGPKLLIQFQNNGVVDDSQLPKDRFSAERLKGVDSTLKIQPAKLEDSAVYLCASSSLAGGSSSYNEQFFGPGTRLTVL.

This chain links TRBV7-9 with TRBJ1-4, with D unresolved. Trimming pared 4 bases from V and 3 bases from J, leaving 6 bases between. The CDR3 covers 13 residues. From germline, CDR1 is SEHNR and CDR2 FQNEAQ (reference sequence). Written as DNA, the CDR3 is TGTGCCAGCAGCTACCCCTCTAATGAAAAACTGTTTTTT. This encodes CASSYPSNEKLFF. Full variable domain (rest looked up from reference TRBV7-9 and TRBJ1-4): DTGVSQNPRHKITKRGQNVTFRCDPISEHNRLYWYRQTLGQGPEFLTYFQNEAQLEKSRLLSDRFSAERPKGSFSTLEIQRTEQGDSAMYLCASSYPSNEKLFFGSGTQLSVL.

This chain joins TRBV28 and TRBJ2-2; D possibly matches TRBD1 or TRBD2 (5 bases each). Per germline, CDR1 MDHEN and CDR2 SYDVKM. The V end lost 5 bases, the J end lost 1 base, and 11 bases lay between the germline ends. The CDR3 extends over 15 amino acids. CDR3 sequence: CASSLSGRNTGELFF. DNA for the CDR3: TGTGCCAGCAGTCTTTCGGGACGGAACACCGGGGAGCTGTTTTTT.

CDR3 in DNA: TGTGCCAGCAGTTTGAGGACACGACCCTACGAGCAGTACTTC. It is translated as CASSLRTRPYEQYF. The gene calls are TRBV27 and TRBJ2-7; tentative D call: TRBD1 (5 bases). In germline, CDR1 is MNHEY, CDR2 SMNVEV (reference sequence). CDR3 length: 14 amino acids. V lost 3 bases and J lost 2, with 11 bases in between.

This chain links TRBV27 with TRBJ2-7; TRBD1 is a possible D gene (6 bases). Germline CDR1 reads MNHEY; CDR2 reads SMNVEV (reference sequence). The CDR3 totals 15 residues. Trimming stripped 6 bases from V and 0 bases from J, with 15 bases between. CDR3 bases: TGTGCCAGCAGCCCGGGACAATTAAGCTCCTACGAGCAGTACTTC. Protein: CASSPGQLSSYEQYF.

The J gene is TRBJ2-5, the V gene TRBV15; possible D gene TRBD1, 5 bases. The CDR3 runs to 12 residues. Per germline, CDR1 LNHNV and CDR2 YYDKDF (reference sequence). V shed 7 bases and J shed 1 base, with 7 bases lying between them. The CDR3 DNA sequence: TGTGCCACCACCAGGGCCCAAGAGACCCAGTACTTC. It is translated as CATTRAQETQYF.

This clone was seen a single time. V usage is TRBV28 and J usage is TRBJ1-1; the D is unclear. Germline V gene sequence: CDR1 MDHEN, CDR2 SYDVKM. The ends were cut back, 10 bases at V and 6 bases at J, with 24 bases in the middle. This CDR3 region has 15 residues. CDR3 in DNA: TGTGCCACTCAAACGTCGGGTCCGGAGGTCCCTGAAGCTTTCTTT. The encoded protein is CATQTSGPEVPEAFF.

This chain links TRBV6-5 with TRBJ1-5, with no clear D. CDR1 and CDR2 (germline): MNHEY, SVGAGI. V was shortened by 6 bases and J by 6 bases, with 12 bases between the two germline ends. This CDR3 comprises 13 residues. The CDR3 here is CASRDPRGQPQHF. Here the CDR3 DNA reads TGTGCCAGCAGGGACCCACGTGGTCAGCCCCAGCATTTT.

The V gene is TRBV5-6, the J gene TRBJ2-5, with D possibly matching TRBD2 (6 bases). With 0 bases removed from V and 5 bases from J, the gap between germline ends came to 11 bases. Germline V gene lookup returns CDR1 SGHDT and CDR2 YYEEEE. The CDR3 sequence is 14 residues long. The DNA for the CDR3 is TGTGCCAGCAGCTTGGGGAGGGGCTCGGAGACCCAGTACTTC. Amino acid sequence: CASSLGRGSETQYF. The full variable domain, in which reference TRBV5-6 and TRBJ2-5 provide the parts outside the CDR3, is DAGVTQSPTHLIKTRGQQVTLRCSPKSGHDTVSWYQQALGQGPQFIFQYYEEEERQRGNFPDRFSGHQFPNYSSELNVNALLLGDSALYLCASSLGRGSETQYFGPGTRLLVL.